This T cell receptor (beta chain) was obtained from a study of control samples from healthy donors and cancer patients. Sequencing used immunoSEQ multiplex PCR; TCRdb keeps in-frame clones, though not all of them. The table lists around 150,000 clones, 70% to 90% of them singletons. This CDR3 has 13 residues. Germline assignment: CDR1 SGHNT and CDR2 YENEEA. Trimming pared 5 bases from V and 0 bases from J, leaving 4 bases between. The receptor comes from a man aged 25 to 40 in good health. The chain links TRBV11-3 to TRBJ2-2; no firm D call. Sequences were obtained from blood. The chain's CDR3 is CASSPTNTGELFF. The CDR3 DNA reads TGTGCCAGCAGCCCCACGAACACCGGGGAGCTGTTTTTT.